The entry below describes one T cell receptor beta chain. There is no known antigen for this receptor. No much larger clone is present one base from it, and per-base qualities are unavailable. This entry comes from a study of blood T cells in healthy people across ages (dated by TCRdb to 2015 to 2017). As for the study more broadly: In model experiments, template switching captured roughly one uniquely barcoded TCR beta cDNA molecule for every two T cells. Two additional independent replicas of 1 million unique cDNA reads from the same blood draw were analyzed for two donors (one aged 18 to 30 and one aged 80 or older). Using deep sequencing normalized with unique cDNA molecular identifiers, the study measured how TCR beta repertoire diversity changes with age. Four age groups were formed from the donors: young (average approximately 15 years), middle-aged (around 39), aged (about 62) and long-lived (less than 85). To avoid experimental bias, donors of different ages were randomly spread across the sequencing lanes.

What the study reported, not specific to this receptor: Observed TCR beta diversity per million T cells fell roughly linearly with age, and a significant reduction was already apparent by age around 40. The percentage of naive T cells measured by flow cytometry correlated strongly with observed TCR beta diversity. Because donor CMV infection status was unknown, age-related changes in expanded clonotypes were potentially confounded. Compared with the aged group, the long-lived group had more naive CD4+ T cells, fewer expanded clones and increased TCR diversity, a pattern suggesting age selection. Bulk unsorted PBMC profiling prevented conclusive comparison of naive and antigen-experienced compartments. Estimates of total diversity based on one million sequenced T cells were considered lower bounds and underestimates.

The roughly 42 donors, aged 6 to 90 years, were systemically healthy Caucasian individuals from Russia. Each donor gave ten milliliters of peripheral blood, drawn into EDTA-treated Vacutainer tubes. Ficoll-Paque density-gradient centrifugation was used to isolate PBMCs, with at least 7 million per sample. Total RNA, at least 6 micrograms per sample, was extracted from PBMCs with Trizol reagent. For every donor, flow cytometry on a PBMC aliquot measured the percentage of naive CD45RAhigh/CD27high T cells. Receptor libraries were prepared by 5' RACE. Sequenced on an Illumina HiSeq 2500. A second PCR of roughly 7 to 11 cycles was performed with a sample-barcoded 5' primer and a J-beta primer mix. A unique molecular identifier was introduced onto each TCR beta cDNA molecule by a template-switch 5' adaptor carrying 12 random nucleotides. At least 2.5 million CDR3-containing paired-end reads were obtained from each sample. First-strand cDNA was synthesized from all RNA with the Mint cDNA synthesis kit, primed by a TRBC-specific oligonucleotide. Following uracil-DNA glycosylase treatment, all cDNA underwent a first 18-cycle PCR with the universal primers M1SS and BC2_uni_R. As for how the authors treated the data: Each sample was normalized by randomly selecting 1 million high-quality reads, each carrying a distinct molecular identifier. Reads sharing molecular identifiers were discarded rather than binned into consensus sequences. MiTCR, with a Q25 quality threshold and the strictest error-elimination algorithm, was used for CDR3 identification, clonotype clustering and error correction. A nonparametric unseen species model with Euler transformation was used to estimate a lower bound on total TCR beta diversity. TCRdb reprocessing: public reads trimmed at Q25 with fastp, clones called with MiXCR, in-frame beta chains kept. Each entry is one CDR3 protein sequence, shown with its most common DNA and genes. It is TCRdb's table, rather than the study itself, that gives the V and J calls and clone size. This sample has approximately 1,100,000 distinct CDR3 sequences in its table, and 40% to 55% of those were observed once. The biggest ten clones account for about 19% of the sample.

Per the germline V gene, SGHRS is the CDR1 and YFSETQ is the CDR2. Trimming removed 4 bases from V and 3 bases from J, leaving 11 bases between the germline ends. The CDR3, from cysteine to phenylalanine, totals 13 residues. Of the read, only the CDR3 DNA is kept; its 39 bases are in frame from base 1. This chain joins TRBV5-1 to TRBJ2-7; TRBD2 is a possible D gene, resting on 6 matching bases. Sequencing was done on a sample of blood. This sequence was found in a woman aged 55 to 70 in good health. DNA sequence: TGCGCCAGCAGCGTGGAGGGCAACTACGAGCAGTACTTC. This yields the protein CASSVEGNYEQYF.